The sequence of this TCR beta chain was determined in a study of T cells in Graves' hyperthyroidism and ophthalmopathy. Trimming took 5 bases from V and 7 from J; bases not matched to a gene: 5. Germline CDR1 and CDR2: MNHEY and SMNVEV (reference sequence). The CDR3 is made up of 15 amino acids. Patients aged 18 to 65 with hyperthyroidism were newly diagnosed, with duration under 2 months. Diagnoses were made from clinical symptoms, serum measures (thyroxine and TRAb), thyroid ultrasound and orbital computed tomography. Amplification targeted TCR beta CDR3 regions from RNA transcripts. HTBI primers were employed in a first-round RT-PCR of the TCR CDR3. One entry per CDR3 protein results from TCRdb running MiXCR on the multiplex PCR reads. The sample yields about 510,000 distinct CDR3 sequences, 12% to 15% seen once. This clonotype was counted between two and nine times. Its target is not known. The study, taken as a whole, reports: Stable hyperthyroidism was told apart from ophthalmopathy by a model built on 13 V-J features.

The J gene is TRBJ1-6, the V gene TRBV27, with 10 bases lining up with TRBD1. The TCR originated in a woman in her thirties or forties with Graves' hyperthyroidism. The source material was blood. The CDR3 sequence: CASSTTGGRNSPLHF. CDR3 coding DNA: TGTGCCAGCAGTACGACAGGGGGCCGGAATTCACCCCTCCACTTT.